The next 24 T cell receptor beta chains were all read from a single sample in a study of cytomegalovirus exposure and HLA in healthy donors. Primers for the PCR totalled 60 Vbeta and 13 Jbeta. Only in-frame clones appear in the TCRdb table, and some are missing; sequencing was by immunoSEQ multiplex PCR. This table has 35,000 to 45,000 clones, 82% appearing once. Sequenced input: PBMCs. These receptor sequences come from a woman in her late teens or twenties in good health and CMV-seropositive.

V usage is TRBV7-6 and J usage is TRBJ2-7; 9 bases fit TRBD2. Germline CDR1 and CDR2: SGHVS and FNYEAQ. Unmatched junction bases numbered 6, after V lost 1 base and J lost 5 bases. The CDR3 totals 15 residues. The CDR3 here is CASSLVSGSPHEQYF. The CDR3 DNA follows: TGTGCCAGCAGCTTAGTTAGCGGGAGCCCCCACGAGCAGTACTTC. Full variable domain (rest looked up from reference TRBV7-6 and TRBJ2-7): GAGVSQSPRYKVTKRGQDVALRCDPISGHVSLYWYRQALGQGPEFLTYFNYEAQQDKSGLPNDRFSAERPEGSISTLTIQRTEQRDSAMYRCASSLVSGSPHEQYFGPGTRLTVT.

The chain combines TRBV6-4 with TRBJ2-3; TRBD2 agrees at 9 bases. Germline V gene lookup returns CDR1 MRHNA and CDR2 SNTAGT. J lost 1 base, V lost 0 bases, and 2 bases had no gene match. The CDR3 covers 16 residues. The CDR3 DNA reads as TGTGCCAGCAGTGACTCGGGCGGGGGGGGCACAGATACGCAGTATTTT. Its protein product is CASSDSGGGGTDTQYF.

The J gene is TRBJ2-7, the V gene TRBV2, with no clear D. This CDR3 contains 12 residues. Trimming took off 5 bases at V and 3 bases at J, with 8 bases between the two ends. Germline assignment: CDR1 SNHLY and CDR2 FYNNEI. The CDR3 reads CASSSTYYEQYF. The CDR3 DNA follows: TGTGCCAGCAGTTCAACTTACTACGAGCAGTACTTC.

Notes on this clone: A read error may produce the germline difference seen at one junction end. The CDR3 DNA follows: TGTGCCACCAGTCCCAAAGCGGGGGGCCCCACAGATACGCAGTATTTT. This encodes CATSPKAGGPTDTQYF. The rearrangement links TRBV6-4 to TRBJ2-3; 9 bases agree with TRBD2. This CDR3 contains 16 residues. CDR1 is MRHNA and CDR2 is SNTAGT in the germline V gene.

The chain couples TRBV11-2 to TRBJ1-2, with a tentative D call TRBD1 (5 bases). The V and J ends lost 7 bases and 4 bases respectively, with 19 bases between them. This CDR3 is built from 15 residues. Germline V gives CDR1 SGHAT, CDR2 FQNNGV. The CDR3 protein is CASTTRRRGIYGYTF. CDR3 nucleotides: TGTGCCAGCACCACACGTCGCCGGGGGATCTATGGCTACACCTTC.

CDR3 nucleotide sequence: TGTGCCAGCAGCGTAGACTTACTAGCGGGAGTAAGAAATGAGCAGTTCTTC. Its translation: CASSVDLLAGVRNEQFF. The rearrangement uses TRBV9 and TRBJ2-1, with 11 positions matching TRBD2. V lost 0 bases and J lost 7; bases outside the gene matches: 9. This CDR3 has 17 residues. Germline V gives CDR1 SGDLS, CDR2 YYNGEE.

This CDR3 is CASSLVVAGGDRANVLTF. CDR3 coding DNA: TGCGCCAGCAGCTTGGTGGTAGCGGGCGGGGATAGGGCCAACGTCCTGACTTTC. The chain employs TRBV5-1 and TRBJ2-6, with 7 bases fitting TRBD2. The ends lost 0 bases at V and 5 bases at J; junction bases unmatched: 11. Germline V gene data show CDR1 as SGHRS and CDR2 as YFSETQ. The CDR3 runs to 18 residues.

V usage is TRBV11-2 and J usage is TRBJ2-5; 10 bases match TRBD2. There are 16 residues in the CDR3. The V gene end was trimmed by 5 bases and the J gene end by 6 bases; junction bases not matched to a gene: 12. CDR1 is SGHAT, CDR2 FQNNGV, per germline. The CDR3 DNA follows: TGTGCCAGCAGCCCAACACCGGGACTAGCGTCCCAGACCCAGTACTTC. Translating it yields CASSPTPGLASQTQYF.

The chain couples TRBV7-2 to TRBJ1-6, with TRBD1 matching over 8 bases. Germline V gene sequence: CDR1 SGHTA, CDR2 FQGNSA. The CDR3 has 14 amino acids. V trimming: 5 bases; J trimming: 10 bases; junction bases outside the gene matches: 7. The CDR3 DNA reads TGTGCCAGCAGCCCGACAGGGGATCGCTCACCCCTCCACTTT. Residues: CASSPTGDRSPLHF.

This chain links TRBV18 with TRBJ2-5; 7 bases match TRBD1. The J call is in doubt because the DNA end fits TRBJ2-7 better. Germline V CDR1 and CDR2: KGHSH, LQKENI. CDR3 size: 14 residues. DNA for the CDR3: TGTGCCAGCTCACCTTCCGAGGGGGCGTACGAGCAGTACTTC. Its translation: CASSPSEGAYEQYF.

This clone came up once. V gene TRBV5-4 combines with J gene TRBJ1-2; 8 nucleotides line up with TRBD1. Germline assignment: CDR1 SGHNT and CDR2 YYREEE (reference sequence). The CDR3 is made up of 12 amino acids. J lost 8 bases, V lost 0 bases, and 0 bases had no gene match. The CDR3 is CASSLAGGGYTF. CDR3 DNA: TGTGCCAGCAGCTTGGCAGGGGGCGGCTACACCTTC.

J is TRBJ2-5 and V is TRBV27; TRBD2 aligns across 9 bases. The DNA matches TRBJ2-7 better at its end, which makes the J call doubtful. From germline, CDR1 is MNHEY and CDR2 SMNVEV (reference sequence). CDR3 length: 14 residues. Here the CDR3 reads CASGGTSRSYEQYF. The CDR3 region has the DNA TGTGCCAGCGGCGGGACTAGCCGCTCCTACGAGCAGTACTTC.

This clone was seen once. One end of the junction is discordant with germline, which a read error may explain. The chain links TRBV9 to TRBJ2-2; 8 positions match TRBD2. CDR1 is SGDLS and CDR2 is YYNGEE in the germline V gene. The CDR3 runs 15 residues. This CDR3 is CASSPREGRLGELVF. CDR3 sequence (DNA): TGTGCCAGCAGCCCCCGGGAGGGGAGGTTAGGGGAGCTGGTTTTT.

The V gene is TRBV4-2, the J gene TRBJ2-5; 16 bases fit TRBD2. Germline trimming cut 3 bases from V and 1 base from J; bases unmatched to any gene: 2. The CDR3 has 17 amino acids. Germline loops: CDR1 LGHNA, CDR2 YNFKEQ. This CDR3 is CASSQGLAGGLQETQYF. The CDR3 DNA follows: TGTGCCAGCAGCCAGGGACTAGCGGGGGGGCTCCAAGAGACCCAGTACTTC.

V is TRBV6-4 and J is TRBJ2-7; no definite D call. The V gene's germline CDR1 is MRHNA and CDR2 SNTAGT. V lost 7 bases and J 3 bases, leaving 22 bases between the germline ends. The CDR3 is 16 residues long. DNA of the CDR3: TGTGCCAGCAAAATCGACTCGGAAAAGCCTTTCTACGAGCAGTACTTC. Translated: CASKIDSEKPFYEQYF.

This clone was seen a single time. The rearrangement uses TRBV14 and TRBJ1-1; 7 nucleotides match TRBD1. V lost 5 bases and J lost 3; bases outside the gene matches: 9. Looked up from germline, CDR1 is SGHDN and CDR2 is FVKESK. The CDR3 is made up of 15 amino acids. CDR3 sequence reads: CASSRIQGSDTEAFF. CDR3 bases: TGTGCCAGCAGCAGAATACAGGGGTCGGACACTGAAGCTTTCTTT. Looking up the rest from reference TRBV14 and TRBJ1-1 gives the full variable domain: EAGVTQFPSHSVIEKGQTVTLRCDPISGHDNLYWYRRVMGKEIKFLLHFVKESKQDESGMPNNRFLAERTGGTYSTLKVQPAELEDSGVYFCASSRIQGSDTEAFFGQGTRLTVV.

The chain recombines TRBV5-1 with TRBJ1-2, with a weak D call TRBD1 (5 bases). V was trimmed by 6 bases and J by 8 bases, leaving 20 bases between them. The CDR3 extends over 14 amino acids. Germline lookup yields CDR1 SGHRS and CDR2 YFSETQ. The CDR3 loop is CASMPAPGGAGYTF. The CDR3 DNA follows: TGCGCCAGCATGCCGGCCCCCGGAGGGGCAGGCTACACCTTC.

In nucleotides, the CDR3 is TGTGCCAGCAGCCCTACCGCGACAGGGGGCAATCAGCCCCAGCATTTT. It is translated as CASSPTATGGNQPQHF. The rearrangement links TRBV5-8 to TRBJ1-5; 8 positions agree with TRBD1. Germline CDR1 SGHTS, CDR2 YDEGEE. Trimming cost V 4 bases and J 2 bases; bases outside gene matches: 8. This CDR3 has 16 residues. Based on the CDR3 plus reference TRBV5-8 and TRBJ1-5, the full variable domain is EAGVTQSPTHLIKTRGQQATLRCSPISGHTSVYWYQQALGLGLQFLLWYDEGEERNRGNFPPRFSGRQFPNYSSELNVNALELEDSALYLCASSPTATGGNQPQHFGDGTRLSIL.

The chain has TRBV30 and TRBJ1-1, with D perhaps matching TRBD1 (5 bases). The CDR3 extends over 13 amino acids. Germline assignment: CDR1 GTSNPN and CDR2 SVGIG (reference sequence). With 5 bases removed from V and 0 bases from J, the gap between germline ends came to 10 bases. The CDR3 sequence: CAWGHAMNTEAFF. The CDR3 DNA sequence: TGTGCCTGGGGACATGCTATGAACACTGAAGCTTTCTTT.

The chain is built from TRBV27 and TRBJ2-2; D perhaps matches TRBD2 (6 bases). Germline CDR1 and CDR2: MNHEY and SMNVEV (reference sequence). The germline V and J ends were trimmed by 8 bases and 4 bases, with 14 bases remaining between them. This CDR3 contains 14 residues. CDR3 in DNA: TGTGCCAGCTGGAGCGGGCGAAGCACCGGGGAGCTGTTTTTT. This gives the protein CASWSGRSTGELFF.

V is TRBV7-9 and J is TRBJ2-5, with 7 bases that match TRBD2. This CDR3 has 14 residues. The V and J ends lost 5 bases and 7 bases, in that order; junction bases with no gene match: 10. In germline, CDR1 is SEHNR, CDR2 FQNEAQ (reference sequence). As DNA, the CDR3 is TGTGCCAGCAGCCCCGGACTAGGGGTGGGGACCCAGTACTTC. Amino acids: CASSPGLGVGTQYF.

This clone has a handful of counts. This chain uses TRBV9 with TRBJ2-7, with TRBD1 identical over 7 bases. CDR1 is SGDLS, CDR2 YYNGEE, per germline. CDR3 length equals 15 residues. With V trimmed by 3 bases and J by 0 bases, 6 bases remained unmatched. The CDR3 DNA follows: TGTGCCAGCAGCGCATCCGACAGGGCCTCCTACGAGCAGTACTTC. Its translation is CASSASDRASYEQYF.

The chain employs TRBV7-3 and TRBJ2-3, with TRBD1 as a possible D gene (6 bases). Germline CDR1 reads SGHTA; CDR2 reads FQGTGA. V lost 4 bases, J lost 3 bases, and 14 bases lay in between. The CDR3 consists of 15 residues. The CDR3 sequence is CASSSIGGWTDTQYF. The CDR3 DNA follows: TGTGCCAGCAGCTCTATAGGGGGATGGACAGATACGCAGTATTTT. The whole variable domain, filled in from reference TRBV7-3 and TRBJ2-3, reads GAGVSQTPSNKVTEKGKYVELRCDPISGHTALYWYRQSLGQGPEFLIYFQGTGAADDSGLPNDRFFAVRPEGSVSTLKIQRTERGDSAVYLCASSSIGGWTDTQYFGPGTRLTVL.

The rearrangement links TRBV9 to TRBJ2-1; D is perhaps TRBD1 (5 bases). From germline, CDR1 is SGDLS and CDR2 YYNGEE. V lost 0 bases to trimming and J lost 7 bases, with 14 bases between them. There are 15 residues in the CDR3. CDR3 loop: CASSVVVGRGNEQFF. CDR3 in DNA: TGTGCCAGCAGCGTAGTTGTGGGGCGTGGGAATGAGCAGTTCTTC.